The source of this TCR beta chain is a study of cytomegalovirus exposure and HLA in healthy donors. 13 Jbeta primers and 60 Vbeta primers were used for the PCR. This table comes from immunoSEQ multiplex PCR, and its TCRdb copy is limited to in-frame clones, with some not included. The sample lists 210,000 or so clones, almost 85% occurring once. Trimming left V 0 bases short and J 9 bases short, with 13 bases between. This CDR3 is built from 15 residues. Germline assignment: CDR1 SGHNT and CDR2 YYREEE (reference sequence). V gene TRBV5-4 combines with J gene TRBJ1-6, with D uncertain. The sequencing input was PBMCs. The TCR comes from a woman aged 40 to 50 in good health and CMV-seronegative. The CDR3 DNA sequence: TGTGCCAGCAGCTTGGACGGGTCATACGGTTCACCCCTCCACTTT. It is translated as CASSLDGSYGSPLHF.